This record covers a single T cell receptor (beta chain). Its binding antigen is unknown. No clone much larger than this one lies a single base away; base qualities are absent. Including cysteine and phenylalanine, the CDR3 has 14 amino acids. Of the read, only the CDR3 DNA is kept; its 42 bases are in frame from base 1. The germline V gene provides CDR1 SGHAT and CDR2 FQNNGV. V was cut back by 4 bases and J by 4 bases, leaving a gap of 13 bases between them. The sample's time point label, in plain terms: week 47, end of study. Each vaccine dose was 300 ug of a 20-mer mutant IDH1 peptide in Montanide, given subcutaneously with topical imiquimod. Across visits V03 through V10, patients got a total of eight vaccinations, given in weeks 1, 3, 5, 7, 11, 15, 19 and 23. All donors had newly diagnosed IDH1-mutant astrocytomas of WHO grade 3 or 4 that showed loss of nuclear ATRX. The samples were drawn from NOA16, a multicentre, single-arm, open-label phase I trial in Germany that tested a mutant IDH1 peptide vaccine in humans for the first time. Genomic DNA for TCRB sequencing was extracted from EDTA blood using the DNeasy Blood and Tissue Kit.

Library creation used the immunoSEQ multiplex PCR assay. Rearranged TCR beta chain sequences were amplified using the hsTCRB Kit according to the manufacturer's protocol. TCRB libraries were sequenced on an Illumina MiSeq. On the authors' methods: The proprietary platform of the kit vendor was used for demultiplexing, trimming and gene mapping. TCRdb mirrors the immuneACCESS table, restricted to in-frame sequences. Some clones are absent from its copies; in checked studies, under half trace to an unresolved V gene, and the reason for the others is unknown. From that table come the V and J calls and clone size; the DNA was used to work out D and trimming. The sample yields tens of thousands of clones; 75% were counted once. The ten top clones hold 5.3% of the sample. The data belong to a study of a mutant IDH1 vaccine in newly diagnosed glioma (dated by TCRdb to the early 2020s). Broadly, across the study: In the chemotherapy-containing groups, vaccination started alongside temozolomide cycles, whereas in patients who had radiotherapy alone it started 4-6 weeks after radiotherapy. Six visits were used for peripheral blood collection: V03 (baseline), V05, V07, V10, V12 and V13. The week-35 safety follow-up took place at visit V12, and the week-47 end of study took place at visit V13. For exploratory analyses, longitudinal TCRB deep sequencing was carried out in about two dozen treated patients wherever samples were available. Prior to enrollment, patients had been given standard therapy consisting of radiotherapy alone, temozolomide alone, or radiochemotherapy with temozolomide, with the combination given to most patients. Of the approximately 35 treated patients, 62.5% were male and about 40% were female, and a mean age of 40.4 years was recorded.

Study-wide findings and limitations: PBMC samples for TCRB deep sequencing were selected based on availability. Immune responses induced by the vaccine were seen in more than 85% of patients across multiple MHC alleles. Pseudoprogression appeared unrelated to alterations in the top peripheral T cell clonotypes detected by TCRB sequencing. According to the authors, sample limitations meant that analyses of patient blood samples could not be reproduced.

The source was PBMCs, collected from a glioma patient whose treatment included an IDH1 peptide vaccine. This receptor was identified in a man between 50 and 59 years old with glioma. The sequence is built from TRBV11-2 and TRBJ1-1, and possibly TRBD1, on 6 matching bases. For the CDR3, the sequence is CASSSNNRATEAFF. The nucleotides are TGTGCCAGCAGCTCGAATAACAGGGCCACTGAAGCTTTCTTT. Extended through the reference TRBV11-2 and TRBJ1-1 proteins, this CDR3 yields the full variable domain: EAGVAQSPRYKIIEKRQSVAFWCNPISGHATLYWYQQILGQGPKLLIQFQNNGVVDDSQLPKDRFSAERLKGVDSTLKIQPAKLEDSAVYLCASSSNNRATEAFFGQGTRLTVV.